One and the same sample provided the 16 T cell receptor beta chains below, sequenced in a study of CD8+ T cells in alopecia areata. RNA was extracted and reverse transcribed into cDNA as the sequencing template. Profiled with immunoSEQ multiplex PCR; TCRdb holds only in-frame clones, not every one. Seen here are roughly 180,000 clones, 60% to 70% observed once, and the top ten hold around 3.2%. The treatment is: oral pan-JAK inhibitor, 5-10 mg twice daily. The material was CD4+ T cells sorted from blood, obtained at week 4, from a patient treated with tofacitinib. Every receptor here comes from a human donor with alopecia areata.

This sequence joins TRBV5-1 and TRBJ2-2; 8 nucleotides line up with TRBD1. This CDR3 is built from 15 residues. Germline V gene data show CDR1 as SGHRS and CDR2 as YFSETQ. V lost 6 bases to trimming and J lost 5 bases; unmatched junction nucleotides: 9. The CDR3 nucleotides are TGCGCCAGCACCACCAGACAGGGGCCGACCGGGGAGCTGTTTTTT. It encodes CASTTRQGPTGELFF.

This clone was found a few times. The chain links TRBV10-3 to TRBJ1-2; 8 positions agree with TRBD1. CDR1 and CDR2 from the germline V gene are ENHRY and SYGVKD. This CDR3 comprises 16 residues. V shed 5 bases and J 5 bases; nucleotides not matched to a gene: 13. The CDR3 DNA sequence: TGTGCCATCAGTTCCCCTCAAGCAGGGGGCATGTATGGCTACACCTTC. Its protein is CAISSPQAGGMYGYTF.

The V call is TRBV5-1, the J call TRBJ2-2, with D unresolved. The CDR3 is made up of 15 amino acids. Between the trimmed V and J ends, which lost 4 bases and 0 bases, there was a span of 10 bases. Germline values: CDR1 SGHRS, CDR2 YFSETQ. DNA of the CDR3: TGCGCCAGCAGCCCTCAGGCATCGAACACCGGGGAGCTGTTTTTT. It specifies CASSPQASNTGELFF.

The CDR3 sequence: CASRNQRGGKQETQYF. CDR3 coding DNA: TGTGCCAGCAGGAATCAGCGGGGGGGAAAACAAGAGACCCAGTACTTC. This sequence joins TRBV28 and TRBJ2-5; 10 bases align to TRBD2. This CDR3 has 16 amino acids. Germline V gives CDR1 MDHEN, CDR2 SYDVKM. With 6 bases clipped from V and 2 bases from J, the junction kept 9 bases outside the gene matches. Using reference TRBV28 and TRBJ2-5 for the parts outside the CDR3, the full variable domain is DVKVTQSSRYLVKRTGEKVFLECVQDMDHENMFWYRQDPGLGLRLIYFSYDVKMKEKGDIPEGYSVSREKKERFSLILESASTNQTSMYLCASRNQRGGKQETQYFGPGTRLLVL.

This chain uses TRBV5-1 with TRBJ1-4; 8 bases match TRBD1. Unmatched junction bases numbered 10, after V lost 5 bases and J lost 7 bases. This CDR3 is built from 15 residues. The V gene's germline CDR1 is SGHRS and CDR2 YFSETQ. The CDR3 DNA is TGCGCCAGCAGTTTTGCGGACAGGGAGAGTGAAAAACTGTTTTTT. Its translation is CASSFADRESEKLFF. The entire variable domain, with the rest obtained from reference TRBV5-1 and TRBJ1-4, is as follows: KAGVTQTPRYLIKTRGQQVTLSCSPISGHRSVSWYQQTPGQGLQFLFEYFSETQRNKGNFPGRFSGRQFSNSRSEMNVSTLELGDSALYLCASSFADRESEKLFFGSGTQLSVL.

The chain recombines TRBV30 with TRBJ2-1; D is perhaps TRBD2 (6 bases). The CDR3 is 12 amino acids. Trimming took 2 bases from V and 8 from J, leaving 10 bases between them. In germline, CDR1 is GTSNPN, CDR2 SVGIG (reference sequence). The CDR3 reads CAWSRLVYEQFF. In DNA, the CDR3 is TGTGCCTGGAGTCGACTAGTGTATGAGCAGTTCTTC.

The chain has TRBV7-2 and TRBJ2-5; D is unclear. This CDR3 is 13 amino acids long. V was cut by 4 bases and J by 1 base, with 7 bases left in between. Germline CDR1 is SGHTA and CDR2 is FQGNSA. The CDR3 nucleotides are TGTGCCAGCAGCTCCTTAATCCAAGAGACCCAGTACTTC. Its translation: CASSSLIQETQYF.

This sequence joins TRBV30 and TRBJ1-3; TRBD1 might be the D (6 bases). CDR3 length equals 15 residues. Trimming removed 2 bases from V and 2 bases from J, with 13 bases in between. Germline loops: CDR1 GTSNPN, CDR2 SVGIG (reference sequence). CDR3 DNA: TGTGCCTGGAGTCCTGTCGACAGGCCTGGAAACACCATATATTTT. As protein: CAWSPVDRPGNTIYF.

The chain couples TRBV30 to TRBJ1-2, with 8 bases lining up with TRBD1. V gave up 2 bases and J gave up 8 bases; unmatched junction bases: 16. Germline V gene sequence: CDR1 GTSNPN, CDR2 SVGIG (reference sequence). The CDR3 loop spans 16 amino acids. The CDR3 here is CAWSRPQGAYSRGYTF. The CDR3 nucleotides read TGTGCCTGGAGTCGGCCGCAGGGGGCTTATTCGCGGGGCTACACCTTC.

This chain uses TRBV6-5 with TRBJ1-2; TRBD1 might be the D (6 bases). Germline-derived CDR1 and CDR2 are MNHEY and SVGAGI. The CDR3 runs 13 residues. V lost 6 bases and J lost 5, with 13 bases in between. CDR3 region: CASRGAEWYGYTF. The DNA of the CDR3 is TGTGCCAGCAGGGGGGCAGAATGGTATGGCTACACCTTC.

The chain couples TRBV29-1 to TRBJ1-4, with no clear D. There are 13 residues in the CDR3. The germline V gene has CDR1 SQVTM and CDR2 ANQGSEA. Trimming removed 6 bases at V and 8 bases at J, with 16 bases between. CDR3 nucleotide sequence: TGCAGCGTCCGACGTCCCCCGGGGGAAAAACTGTTTTTT. Protein product: CSVRRPPGEKLFF.

The chain employs TRBV5-6 and TRBJ2-7, with D possibly matching TRBD2 (5 bases). V lost 6 bases to trimming and J lost 6 bases, with 19 bases between them. Germline lookup yields CDR1 SGHDT and CDR2 YYEEEE. This CDR3 has 14 amino acids. CDR3 coding DNA: TGTGCCAGCATCCCGATTGGAGGTTCGGGCGAGCAGTACTTC. Translated: CASIPIGGSGEQYF.

V is TRBV29-1 and J is TRBJ2-5; tentatively, D is TRBD2 (5 bases). This CDR3 contains 13 residues. Germline V CDR1 and CDR2: SQVTM, ANQGSEA. The ends were cut back, 6 bases at V and 1 base at J, with 12 bases in the middle. CDR3 loop: CSVHGVIQETQYF. The CDR3 DNA reads as TGCAGCGTCCACGGGGTCATCCAAGAGACCCAGTACTTC.

The chain uses TRBV30 and TRBJ1-1; D unclear. The V end was cut by 0 bases, the J end by 4 bases, with 6 bases between. The CDR3 extends over 12 amino acids. Germline V gene lookup returns CDR1 GTSNPN and CDR2 SVGIG (reference sequence). CDR3 nucleotides: TGTGCCTGGAGTGTAGTGAGCACTGAAGCTTTCTTT. It is translated as CAWSVVSTEAFF.

On this clone itself: The sample contains more than one DNA sequence encoding this CDR3. The chain recombines TRBV6-5 with TRBJ1-6; 7 positions agree with TRBD1. Germline CDR1 MNHEY, CDR2 SVGAGI. The CDR3 covers 14 residues. V gave up 5 bases and J gave up 4 bases; unmatched junction bases: 2. CDR3: CASSRQGYNSPLHF. For the CDR3, the DNA is TGTGCCAGCAGTCGACAGGGTTATAATTCACCCCTCCACTTT.

V is TRBV4-3 and J is TRBJ2-3, with 15 bases matching TRBD2. The junction had 5 bases not matched to a gene; V was cut back by 1 base and J by 6 bases. CDR1 and CDR2 from the germline V gene are LGHNA and YSLEER. The CDR3 contains 17 residues. CDR3 sequence (DNA): TGCGCCAGCAGCCAAGGGAGGACTAGCGGGGGGGTGGATACGCAGTATTTT. Protein sequence: CASSQGRTSGGVDTQYF.